The 12 T cell receptor beta chains listed next were all sequenced from one sample in a study of shared clonotypes between healthy human individuals. Libraries were prepared by immunoSEQ multiplex PCR; TCRdb keeps only in-frame clonotypes and omits some of them. The sample includes about 2.4 million clones, roughly 92% of them seen just once. Material for sequencing was naive CD4+ T cells sorted from blood. Subset noted: CD45RA+ positively selected. These receptors were obtained from a man younger than 35 in good health.

The chain recombines TRBV2 with TRBJ2-7, with TRBD1 matching 9 bases. V lost 6 bases and J lost 3; bases outside the gene matches: 6. The CDR3 is 14 amino acids. Germline CDR1 reads SNHLY; CDR2 reads FYNNEI. CDR3 coding DNA: TGTGCCAGCAGAAGGGACAGGGCGTACTACGAGCAGTACTTC. It codes for CASRRDRAYYEQYF.

The chain uses TRBV11-2 and TRBJ2-2, with 9 bases identical to TRBD1. Trimming took 4 bases from V and 4 from J; bases not matched to a gene: 4. The CDR3 runs to 15 residues. The germline V gene has CDR1 SGHAT and CDR2 FQNNGV. The CDR3 reads CASSSDRGGTGELFF. Written as DNA, the CDR3 is TGTGCCAGCAGCTCTGACAGGGGGGGCACCGGGGAGCTGTTTTTT.

J is TRBJ2-6 and V is TRBV15; D is undetermined. CDR1 LNHNV and CDR2 YYDKDF come from the germline V gene (reference sequence). The ends were cut back, 4 bases at V and 4 bases at J, with 20 bases in the middle. The CDR3 runs 18 residues. The CDR3 region has the DNA TGTGCCACCAGCACGACCTCCGGCGGACGTACGGGGGCCAACGTCCTGACTTTC. Protein sequence: CATSTTSGGRTGANVLTF. The full variable domain, in which reference TRBV15 and TRBJ2-6 provide the parts outside the CDR3, is DAMVIQNPRYQVTQFGKPVTLSCSQTLNHNVMYWYQQKSSQAPKLLFHYYDKDFNNEADTPDNFQSRRPNTSFCFLDIRSPGLGDTAMYLCATSTTSGGRTGANVLTFGAGSRLTVL.

This chain links TRBV27 with TRBJ2-7; D remains ambiguous. Per the germline V gene, CDR1 is MNHEY and CDR2 is SMNVEV (reference sequence). The length of the CDR3 is 14 residues. With 4 bases removed from V and 5 bases from J, the gap between germline ends came to 15 bases. The CDR3 DNA is TGTGCCAGCAGTTCCTACCCTTCAGTAGACGAGCAGTACTTC. It codes for CASSSYPSVDEQYF.

The V call is TRBV7-3, the J call TRBJ2-3; D unclear. The V gene's germline CDR1 is SGHTA and CDR2 FQGTGA. Between the trimmed V and J ends, which lost 4 bases and 4 bases, there was a span of 15 bases. The CDR3 loop spans 15 amino acids. CDR3 amino acids: CASSSPGPRSDTQYF. CDR3 in DNA: TGTGCCAGCAGCTCCCCCGGTCCGAGGTCAGATACGCAGTATTTT.

The chain couples TRBV5-1 to TRBJ2-7; 7 positions agree with TRBD1. Trimming cost V 4 bases and J 7 bases; bases outside gene matches: 11. The CDR3 is 14 amino acids. Germline V CDR1 and CDR2: SGHRS, YFSETQ. In DNA, the CDR3 is TGCGCCAGCAGCCGGACAGGAAGCTCGGGGGAGCAGTACTTC. This sequence encodes CASSRTGSSGEQYF. The complete variable domain, with remaining parts taken from reference TRBV5-1 and TRBJ2-7, reads KAGVTQTPRYLIKTRGQQVTLSCSPISGHRSVSWYQQTPGQGLQFLFEYFSETQRNKGNFPGRFSGRQFSNSRSEMNVSTLELGDSALYLCASSRTGSSGEQYFGPGTRLTVT.

The chain carries TRBV9 and TRBJ2-3, with 10 bases identical to TRBD2. J lost 3 bases, V lost 0 bases, and 13 bases had no gene match. The length of the CDR3 is 19 residues. Germline-derived CDR1 and CDR2 are SGDLS and YYNGEE. The CDR3 loop is CASSVGLAGEEVGTDTQYF. CDR3 bases: TGTGCCAGCAGCGTAGGCCTAGCGGGAGAAGAGGTTGGAACAGATACGCAGTATTTT.

The V call is TRBV30, the J call TRBJ2-4, with 8 bases matching TRBD1. CDR1 and CDR2 from the germline V gene are GTSNPN and SVGIG (reference sequence). V shed 3 bases, J shed 6 bases, and the junction held 4 bases outside the gene matches. This CDR3 is 13 amino acids long. The chain's CDR3 is CAWSVDRGNIQYF. The CDR3 DNA is TGTGCCTGGAGCGTAGACAGGGGAAACATTCAGTACTTC. Filled out from reference TRBV30 and TRBJ2-4, the complete variable domain reads SQTIHQWPATLVQPVGSPLSLECTVEGTSNPNLYWYRQAAGRGLQLLFYSVGIGQISSEVPQNLSASRPQDRQFILSSKKLLLSDSGFYLCAWSVDRGNIQYFGAGTRLSVL.

This chain links TRBV5-4 with TRBJ2-5; D might be TRBD1 (6 bases). Looked up from germline, CDR1 is SGHNT and CDR2 is YYREEE (reference sequence). V was cut by 0 bases and J by 4 bases, with 10 bases left in between. The CDR3 has 14 residues. The CDR3 region is CASSLATGRETQYF. CDR3 DNA sequence: TGTGCCAGCAGCTTGGCTACAGGGAGAGAGACCCAGTACTTC.

Only one count was recorded for this clone. The chain recombines TRBV25-1 with TRBJ1-4; 7 bases are shared with TRBD1. Germline V gives CDR1 MGHDK, CDR2 SYGVNS. This CDR3 has 17 residues. V shed 4 bases and J 8 bases; nucleotides not matched to a gene: 16. CDR3 region: CASSAFTMDRLKEKLFF. CDR3 in DNA: TGTGCCAGCAGTGCCTTCACCATGGACAGGCTAAAAGAAAAACTGTTTTTT.

V usage is TRBV5-1 and J usage is TRBJ1-3; 7 bases line up with TRBD1. CDR1 and CDR2 (germline): SGHRS, YFSETQ. V was pared by 5 bases and J by 0 bases, with 5 bases of the junction left unmatched. This CDR3 comprises 15 residues. CDR3 nucleotide sequence: TGCGCCAGCAGTTCGGACAGGCTCTCTGGAAACACCATATATTTT. Its protein is CASSSDRLSGNTIYF.

This clone was counted once. CDR3 in amino acids: CASKMGDTGELFF. CDR3 sequence (DNA): TGTGCCAGCAAAATGGGGGACACCGGGGAGCTGTTTTTT. The V and J genes are TRBV2 and TRBJ2-2, with D possibly being TRBD1 or TRBD2 (5 bases each). There are 13 residues in the CDR3. Germline CDR1 is SNHLY and CDR2 is FYNNEI. The V end lost 7 bases, the J end lost 3 bases, and 9 bases lay between the germline ends.